A single sample is the source of the 13 T cell receptor beta chains below, sequenced in a study of T-cell reconstitution after alpha-beta-depleted transplantation in children (dated by TCRdb to about 2016). The protocol used for the library was PCR. Sequencing was carried out with an Illumina HiSeq 2500. To normalize quantification of the TCRbeta repertoire, the TCR libraries were built with molecular barcoding that relied on unique molecular identifiers. TCRdb trimmed the raw reads at Q25, called clones with MiXCR and kept productive beta chains. Every distinct CDR3 protein forms one entry, paired with its most common genes and DNA. The sample table contains approximately 200,000 distinct CDR3 sequences; only one count was recorded for about 14% of them. The ten largest clones take up approximately 13% of the sample. The sequencing used PBMCs from the stem cell graft donor, collected from the stem cell graft. The source of these receptors is a human donor who donated a stem cell graft to a child with acute lymphoblastic leukemia.

V is TRBV7-6 and J is TRBJ1-6, with 9 bases aligning to TRBD1. V was pared by 5 bases and J by 14 bases, with 7 bases of the junction left unmatched. CDR1 and CDR2 from the germline V gene are SGHVS and FNYEAQ. CDR3 length: 13 amino acids. The CDR3 protein is CASSPGQGYSLHF. The CDR3 DNA reads as TGTGCCAGCAGCCCGGGACAGGGTTATTCCCTCCACTTT.

This clonotype has just a few counts. The V and J genes are TRBV5-4 and TRBJ2-2; D is perhaps TRBD1 (6 bases). The CDR3 totals 14 residues. Trimming took 4 bases from V and 3 from J, leaving 10 bases between them. Germline loops: CDR1 SGHNT, CDR2 YYREEE (reference sequence). CDR3 sequence (DNA): TGTGCCAGCAGCGGAGACAGGTACACCGGGGAGCTGTTTTTT. Translating gives CASSGDRYTGELFF.

This clonotype appeared many times. V gene TRBV20-1 combines with J gene TRBJ2-1; 8 nucleotides line up with TRBD2. Germline CDR1 reads DFQATT; CDR2 reads SNEGSKA (reference sequence). Trimming took 4 bases from V and 7 from J; bases not matched to a gene: 15. CDR3 length equals 16 residues. CDR3 nucleotides: TGCAGTGCTACAACTAGCGGAGTCCAGCCTCAGAATGAGCAGTTCTTC. It yields the protein CSATTSGVQPQNEQFF.

This clonotype occurred a few times. The chain combines TRBV5-1 with TRBJ1-1; 11 nucleotides align to TRBD1. Germline CDR1 and CDR2: SGHRS and YFSETQ. Trimming took 3 bases from V and 3 from J; bases not matched to a gene: 7. The CDR3 covers 16 residues. Written as DNA, the CDR3 is TGCGCCAGCAGCTGGGACAGGGGGTCCGGGGACACTGAAGCTTTCTTT. Translation gives CASSWDRGSGDTEAFF.

The chain is built from TRBV6-5 and TRBJ2-1; TRBD1 might be the D (6 bases). The CDR3 has 11 amino acids. Germline V gene lookup returns CDR1 MNHEY and CDR2 SVGAGI. Trimming shortened V by 3 bases and J by 10 bases, and 7 bases separated the two germline ends. The CDR3 nucleotides read TGTGCCAGCAGTTATCAGGGGGAGCAGTTCTTC. It is translated as CASSYQGEQFF.

A few counts support this clonotype. The chain carries TRBV5-1 and TRBJ2-4; D not resolved. The CDR3 has 14 amino acids. CDR1 is SGHRS and CDR2 is YFSETQ in the germline V gene. Trimming cost V 3 bases and J 0 bases, with 7 bases left between them. As DNA, the CDR3 is TGCGCCAGCAGCTACGATATAGCCAAAAACATTCAGTACTTC. It encodes CASSYDIAKNIQYF.

About this clonotype itself: With a much larger clone just one base away, this may be a read error. The chain links TRBV20-1 to TRBJ2-7, with 10 bases lining up with TRBD2. J gave up 5 bases and V 5 bases, and 3 bases lay outside the gene matches. This CDR3 has 12 amino acids. Germline loops: CDR1 DFQATT, CDR2 SNEGSKA (reference sequence). The CDR3: CSAPGTSDEQYF. For the CDR3, the DNA is TGCAGTGCTCCAGGGACTAGCGACGAGCAGTACTTC.

This clonotype came up many times. The chain links TRBV5-1 to TRBJ1-1; perhaps TRBD1 as D (6 bases). The V gene's germline CDR1 is SGHRS and CDR2 YFSETQ. Trimming took off 7 bases at V and 3 bases at J, with 19 bases between the two ends. This CDR3 has 15 amino acids. CDR3: CASVPYAGADTEAFF. In nucleotides, the CDR3 is TGCGCCAGCGTCCCTTACGCAGGGGCTGACACTGAAGCTTTCTTT.

This clonotype occurred many times. CDR3 DNA sequence: TGTGCCAGCAGTTATTCGAGTGCCTACGAGCAGTACTTC. Translating it yields CASSYSSAYEQYF. The gene calls are TRBV6-2 or TRBV6-3 and TRBJ2-7; D is unresolved. Germline values: CDR1 MNHEY, CDR2 SVGEGT. The CDR3 is 13 residues long. V was shortened by 3 bases and J by 2 bases, with 8 bases between the two germline ends.

The rearrangement links TRBV19 to TRBJ1-2; 8 bases align to TRBD1. CDR1 and CDR2 (germline): LNHDA, SQIVND (reference sequence). V dropped 5 bases and J dropped 5; count of bases not matched to a gene: 7. The CDR3 loop spans 14 amino acids. CDR3 sequence reads: CASSRAGGSYGYTF. CDR3 sequence (DNA): TGTGCCAGTAGTCGGGCAGGGGGCTCGTATGGCTACACCTTC.

V usage is TRBV9 and J usage is TRBJ1-1; no definite D call. Deletions cut 4 bases from V and 6 bases from J, with 13 bases between. This CDR3 contains 13 residues. Germline V gives CDR1 SGDLS, CDR2 YYNGEE. The CDR3 sequence is CASSSYPTAEAFF. The CDR3 DNA reads as TGTGCCAGCAGCTCCTATCCGACGGCTGAAGCTTTCTTT.

Concerning this clonotype: A much bigger clone sits one base away, suggesting this may be a read error. The CDR3 DNA reads TGCAGCGTTGCCCGGATAGGAACTGACGCTTTCTTT. Its protein is CSVARIGTDAFF. The chain links TRBV29-1 to TRBJ1-1; no clear D gene. The CDR3 contains 12 residues. CDR1 and CDR2 from the germline V gene are SQVTM and ANQGSEA.

The table lists this clonotype with many counts. The chain uses TRBV5-1 and TRBJ1-6; D ambiguous. Germline lookup yields CDR1 SGHRS and CDR2 YFSETQ. CDR3 length: 13 amino acids. V was trimmed by 2 bases and J by 7 bases, leaving 7 bases between them. The CDR3 region has the DNA TGCGCCAGCAGCTTTATGATAAATTCACCCCTCCACTTT. It is translated as CASSFMINSPLHF.